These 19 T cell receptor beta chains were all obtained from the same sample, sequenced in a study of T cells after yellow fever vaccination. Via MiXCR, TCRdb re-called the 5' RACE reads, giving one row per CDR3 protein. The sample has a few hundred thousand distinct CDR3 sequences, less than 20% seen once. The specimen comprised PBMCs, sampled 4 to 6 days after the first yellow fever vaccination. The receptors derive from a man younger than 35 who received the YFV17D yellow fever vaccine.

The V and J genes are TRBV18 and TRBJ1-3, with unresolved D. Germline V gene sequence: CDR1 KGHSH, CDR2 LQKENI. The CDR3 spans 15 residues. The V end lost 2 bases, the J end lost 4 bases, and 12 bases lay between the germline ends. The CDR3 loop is CASSPFKTGGNTIYF. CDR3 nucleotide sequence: TGTGCCAGCTCACCATTCAAGACGGGCGGAAACACCATATATTTT.

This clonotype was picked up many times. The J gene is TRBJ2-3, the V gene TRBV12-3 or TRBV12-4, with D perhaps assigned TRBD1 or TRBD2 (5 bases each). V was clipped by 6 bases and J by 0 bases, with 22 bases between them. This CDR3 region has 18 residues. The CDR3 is CASSQKESWGISTDTQYF. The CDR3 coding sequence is TGTGCCAGCAGCCAAAAAGAGTCCTGGGGGATTAGCACAGATACGCAGTATTTT.

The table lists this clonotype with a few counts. Here the CDR3 reads CASTGAGSYEQYF. The CDR3 region has the DNA TGTGCCAGCACGGGAGCGGGGTCCTACGAGCAGTACTTC. The chain links TRBV7-2 to TRBJ2-7; 7 bases align to TRBD2. Germline V CDR1 and CDR2: SGHTA, FQGNSA. The CDR3 runs to 13 residues. The junction had 4 bases not matched to a gene; V was cut back by 7 bases and J by 1 base.

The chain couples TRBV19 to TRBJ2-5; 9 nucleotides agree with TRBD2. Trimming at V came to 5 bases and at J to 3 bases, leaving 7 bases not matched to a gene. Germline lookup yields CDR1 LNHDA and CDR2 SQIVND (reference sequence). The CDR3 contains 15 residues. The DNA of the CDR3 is TGTGCCAGTAGTCCCCAGACTAGCGGAAAAGAGACCCAGTACTTC. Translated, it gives CASSPQTSGKETQYF.

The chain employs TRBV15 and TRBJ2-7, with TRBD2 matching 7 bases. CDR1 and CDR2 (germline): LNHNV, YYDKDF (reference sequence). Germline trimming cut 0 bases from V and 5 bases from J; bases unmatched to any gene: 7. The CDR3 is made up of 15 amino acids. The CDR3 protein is CATSRDGGGWDEQYF. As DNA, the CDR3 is TGTGCCACCAGCAGAGATGGGGGGGGGTGGGACGAGCAGTACTTC.

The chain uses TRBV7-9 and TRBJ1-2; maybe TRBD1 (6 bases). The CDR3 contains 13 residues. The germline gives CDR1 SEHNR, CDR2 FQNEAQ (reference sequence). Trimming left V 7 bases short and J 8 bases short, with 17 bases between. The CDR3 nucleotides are TGTGCCAGCACCCCCATGGGGGCGCGGGGCTACACCTTC. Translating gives CASTPMGARGYTF.

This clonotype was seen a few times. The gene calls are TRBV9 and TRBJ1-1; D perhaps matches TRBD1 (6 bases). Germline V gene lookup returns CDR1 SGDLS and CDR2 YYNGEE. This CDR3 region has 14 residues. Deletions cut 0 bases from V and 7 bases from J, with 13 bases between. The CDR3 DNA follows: TGTGCCAGCAGCGTAGTGCCAGGGGCTCGTGAAGCTTTCTTT. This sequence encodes CASSVVPGAREAFF.

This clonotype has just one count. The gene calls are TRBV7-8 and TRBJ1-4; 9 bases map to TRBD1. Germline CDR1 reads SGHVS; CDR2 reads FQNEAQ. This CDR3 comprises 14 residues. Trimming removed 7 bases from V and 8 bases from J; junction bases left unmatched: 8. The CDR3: CASTRWTGDEKLFF. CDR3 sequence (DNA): TGTGCCAGCACCAGGTGGACAGGGGACGAAAAACTGTTTTTT.

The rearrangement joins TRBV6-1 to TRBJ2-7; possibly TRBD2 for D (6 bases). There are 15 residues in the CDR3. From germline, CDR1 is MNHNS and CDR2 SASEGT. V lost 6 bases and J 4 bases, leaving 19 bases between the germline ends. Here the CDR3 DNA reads TGTGCCAGCAGCCGATTCACGGGGGAACAATACGAGCAGTACTTC. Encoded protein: CASSRFTGEQYEQYF.

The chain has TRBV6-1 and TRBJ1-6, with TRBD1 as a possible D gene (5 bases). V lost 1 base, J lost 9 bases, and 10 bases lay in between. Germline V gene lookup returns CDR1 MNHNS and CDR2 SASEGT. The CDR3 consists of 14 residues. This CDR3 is CASSEGFDSSPLHF. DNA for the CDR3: TGTGCCAGCAGTGAAGGATTTGACAGTTCACCCCTCCACTTT.

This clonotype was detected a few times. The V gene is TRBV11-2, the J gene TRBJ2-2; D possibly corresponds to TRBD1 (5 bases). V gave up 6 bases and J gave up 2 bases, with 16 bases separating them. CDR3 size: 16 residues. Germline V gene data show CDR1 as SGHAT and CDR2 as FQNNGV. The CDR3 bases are TGTGCCAGCAGTTCCAAGGGGTACAGCAACACCGGGGAGCTGTTTTTT. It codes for CASSSKGYSNTGELFF.

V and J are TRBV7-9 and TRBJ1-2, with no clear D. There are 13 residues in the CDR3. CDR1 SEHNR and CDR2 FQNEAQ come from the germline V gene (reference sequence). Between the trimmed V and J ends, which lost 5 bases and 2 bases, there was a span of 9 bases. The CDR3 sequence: CASSPRANYGYTF. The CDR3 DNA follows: TGTGCCAGCAGCCCTCGGGCAAACTATGGCTACACCTTC.

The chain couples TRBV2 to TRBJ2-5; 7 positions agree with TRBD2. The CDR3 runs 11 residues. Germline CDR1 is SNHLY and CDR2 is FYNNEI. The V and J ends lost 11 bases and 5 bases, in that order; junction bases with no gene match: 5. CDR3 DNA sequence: TGTGCCGGGGGACTATATGAGACCCAGTACTTC. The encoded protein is CAGGLYETQYF.

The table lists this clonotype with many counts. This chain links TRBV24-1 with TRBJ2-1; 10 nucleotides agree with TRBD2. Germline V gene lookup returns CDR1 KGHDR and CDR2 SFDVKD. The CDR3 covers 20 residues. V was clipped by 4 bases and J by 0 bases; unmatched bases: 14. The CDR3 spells CATSDTSASGGLSSYNEQFF. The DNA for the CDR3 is TGTGCCACCAGTGACACATCCGCTAGCGGGGGCCTAAGCTCCTACAATGAGCAGTTCTTC.

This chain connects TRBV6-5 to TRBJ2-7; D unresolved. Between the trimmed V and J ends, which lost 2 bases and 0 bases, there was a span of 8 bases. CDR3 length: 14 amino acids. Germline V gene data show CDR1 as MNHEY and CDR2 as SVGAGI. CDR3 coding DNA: TGTGCCAGCAGTTACGGGCCGAGCTCCTACGAGCAGTACTTC. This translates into CASSYGPSSYEQYF.

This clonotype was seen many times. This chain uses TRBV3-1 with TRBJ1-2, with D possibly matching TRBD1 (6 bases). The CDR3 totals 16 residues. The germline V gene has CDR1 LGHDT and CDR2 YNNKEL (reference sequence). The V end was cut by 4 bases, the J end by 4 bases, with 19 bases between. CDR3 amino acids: CASSPPGGPILYGYTF. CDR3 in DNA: TGTGCCAGCAGCCCGCCCGGGGGCCCGATTCTCTATGGCTACACCTTC.

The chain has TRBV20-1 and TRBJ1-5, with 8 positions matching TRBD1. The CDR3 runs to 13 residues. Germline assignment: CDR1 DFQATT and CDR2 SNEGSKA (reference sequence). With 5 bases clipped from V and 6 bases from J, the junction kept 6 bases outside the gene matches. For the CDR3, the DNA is TGCAGTGCTCTGGACAGGGAGTCTCAGCCCCAGCATTTT. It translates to CSALDRESQPQHF.

The CDR3 DNA sequence: TGTGCCAGAACCGGGACAGGGAATGAGCAGTTCTTC. Translating it yields CARTGTGNEQFF. The V and J genes are TRBV6-1 and TRBJ2-1; 9 nucleotides align to TRBD1. This CDR3 region has 12 residues. V shed 9 bases, J shed 7 bases, and the junction held 4 bases outside the gene matches. Germline V gives CDR1 MNHNS, CDR2 SASEGT.

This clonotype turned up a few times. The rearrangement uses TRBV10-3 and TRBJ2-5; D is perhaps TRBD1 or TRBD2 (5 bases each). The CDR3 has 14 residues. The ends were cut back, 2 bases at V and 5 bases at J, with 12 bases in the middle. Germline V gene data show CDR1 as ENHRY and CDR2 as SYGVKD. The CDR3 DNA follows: TGTGCCATCAGTGAGGGGGGATCGGACGAGACCCAGTACTTC. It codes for CAISEGGSDETQYF.